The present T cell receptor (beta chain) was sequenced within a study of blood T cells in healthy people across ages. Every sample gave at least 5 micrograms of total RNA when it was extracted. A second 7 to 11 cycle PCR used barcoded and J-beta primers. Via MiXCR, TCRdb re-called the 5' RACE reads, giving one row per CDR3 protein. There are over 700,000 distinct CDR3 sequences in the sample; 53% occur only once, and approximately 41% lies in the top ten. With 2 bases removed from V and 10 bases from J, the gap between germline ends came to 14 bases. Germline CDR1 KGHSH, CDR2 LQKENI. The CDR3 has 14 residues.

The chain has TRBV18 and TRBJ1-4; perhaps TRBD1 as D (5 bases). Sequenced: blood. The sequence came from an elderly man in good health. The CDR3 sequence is CASSPGAGPTKLFF. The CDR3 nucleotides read TGTGCCAGCTCACCAGGGGCAGGACCCACAAAACTGTTTTTT.